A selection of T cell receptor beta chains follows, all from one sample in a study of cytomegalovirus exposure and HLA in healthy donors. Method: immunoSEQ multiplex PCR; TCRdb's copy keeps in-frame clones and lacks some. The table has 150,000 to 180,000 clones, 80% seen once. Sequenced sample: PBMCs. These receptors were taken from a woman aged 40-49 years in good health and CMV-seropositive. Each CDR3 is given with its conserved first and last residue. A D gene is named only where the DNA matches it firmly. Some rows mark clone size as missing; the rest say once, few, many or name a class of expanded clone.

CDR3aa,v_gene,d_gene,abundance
CASRFGVRTDTQYF,TRBV6-1,-,once
CASSSFGAGVVEQYF,TRBV5-4,TRBD2,-
CASSNTEAGTLGVGQYF,TRBV9,TRBD2,-
CASSFIAEAPDEQFF,TRBV6-5,-,-
CASSSQQGTGELFF,TRBV5-1,-,-
CSVILGTGSNEQYF,TRBV29-1,TRBD1,-
CASSQESGNGRIYEQYF,TRBV14,TRBD2,-
CASSRPGQGIAGVEEQYF,TRBV5-5,-,-
CASSMTTSDTQYF,TRBV19,-,-
CSVGTPTAGGLTGANVLTF,TRBV29-1,TRBD1,-
CASRVSHRTGELFF,TRBV6-5,-,-
CASRLVVTDTQYF,TRBV6-1,-,once
CAWSTGGQSVSTF,TRBV30,TRBD1,once
CASSLWVGQPQHF,TRBV27,-,-
CASSPFTGAGNSPLHF,TRBV7-8,TRBD1,-
CASSLVAGAGTDTQYF,TRBV7-2,TRBD2,once
CASKEGPASGELFF,TRBV5-1,-,-
CASSAEPIYEQYF,TRBV2,-,once
CASGLVGDTQYF,TRBV12-5,-,few
CASSGQGTKNIQYF,TRBV25-1,TRBD1,-
CASSAGQGGYGYTF,TRBV9,TRBD1,few
CASSPGQGRETQYF,TRBV7-9,TRBD1,-
CAGSIGTSGTSSYEQYF,TRBV19,TRBD2,-
CASSQWGSGASSYNEQFF,TRBV4-1,TRBD2,-
CASSGLGLAGLLYYEQYF,TRBV10-2,TRBD2,once
CSVERGGVGYGYTF,TRBV29-1,-,once
CATSRDRSGVNTEAFF,TRBV15,-,-
CASSGGAGGETQYF,TRBV25-1,-,-
CASLAGGGEQYF,TRBV10-2,TRBD2,-
CASSLPFGGVAYEQYF,TRBV13,-,-
CAWSVRPTGSNYGYTF,TRBV30,TRBD1,few
CASSFQGHQPQHF,TRBV27,-,-
CASSEQGEAEAFF,TRBV4-1,-,-
CASSAGQGVAPSFTQYF,TRBV9,TRBD1,-
CASSVEGTGGNYGYTF,TRBV9,TRBD1,-
CASSSLAGSYEQYF,TRBV13,TRBD2,-
CASSLGTVTGTQYF,TRBV5-1,-,-
CARPLTRTSGRYQETQYF,TRBV27,TRBD2,-
CAWSVLAGATDTQYF,TRBV30,TRBD2,-
CASSTGTEAFF,TRBV6-1,-,-